This T cell receptor (beta chain) came from a study of T cells in Graves' hyperthyroidism and ophthalmopathy. At least 3 on the Clinical Activity Score was recorded for ophthalmopathy patients, who also had NOSPECS grade at least 4 and duration under 3 months. Exclusions: uncontrolled infection, other autoimmune disease, pregnancy, lactation. Out of 10 ml of fresh peripheral blood came the PBMCs. The germline V gene encodes CDR1 SGHDN and CDR2 FVKESK. There are 13 residues in the CDR3. The V and J ends lost 1 base and 11 bases, in that order; junction bases with no gene match: 5. TCR beta CDR3 region amplification was performed from RNA transcripts. RT-PCR in the first round (using the HTBI primer set) targeted the TCR CDR3. TCRdb independently ran MiXCR on the multiplex PCR reads; one entry per CDR3 protein. Among roughly 380,000 distinct CDR3 sequences listed, about a sixth were seen once.

J is TRBJ1-1 and V is TRBV14, with 9 nucleotides matching TRBD1. The TCR originated in a woman aged 40 to 49 with Graves' ophthalmopathy. Specimen: blood. The CDR3 DNA is TGTGCCAGCAGCCAAGCTCAAGGACAGGGGGCTTTCTTT. Encoded protein: CASSQAQGQGAFF.